This passage covers 27 T cell receptor beta chains from one sample sequenced in a study of PD-1 blockade in classical Hodgkin lymphoma. Brentuximab vedotin exposure varied among the patients, all of whom had relapsed after autologous stem cell transplantation. Method: immunoSEQ multiplex PCR; TCRdb's copy keeps in-frame clones and lacks some. Among around 30,000 clones listed, around 67% were seen once. The source material was peripheral blood mononuclear cells (PBMCs), sampled before the second cycle of nivolumab. The receptors come from a human donor with classical Hodgkin lymphoma.

The chain joins TRBV5-5 to TRBJ1-3, with D possibly being TRBD1 (6 bases). Per germline, CDR1 SGHKS and CDR2 YYEKEE (reference sequence). Trimming stripped 3 bases from V and 13 bases from J, with 23 bases between. This CDR3 contains 15 residues. The CDR3 reads CASSWSTGGSARIYF. The CDR3 DNA reads TGTGCCAGCAGCTGGTCGACAGGAGGATCCGCCCGGATATATTTT.

CDR3 sequence: CASSRAGIGEKLFF. DNA of the CDR3: TGCGCCAGCAGCCGAGCAGGAATTGGTGAAAAACTGTTTTTT. The chain has TRBV5-1 and TRBJ1-4, with D unresolved. This CDR3 has 14 amino acids. V was pared by 4 bases and J by 7 bases, with 14 bases between. The germline V gene has CDR1 SGHRS and CDR2 YFSETQ.

CDR3 residues: CASSFRADSNSPLHF. Written as DNA, the CDR3 is TGCGCCAGCAGCTTCAGGGCCGATTCTAATTCACCCCTCCACTTT. This chain joins TRBV5-1 and TRBJ1-6, with D possibly matching TRBD1 (5 bases). CDR1 and CDR2 from the germline V gene are SGHRS and YFSETQ. This CDR3 has 15 amino acids. V lost 2 bases to trimming and J lost 6 bases, with 12 bases between them.

The genes are TRBV7-9 and TRBJ2-5; no firm D call. The V end lost 3 bases, the J end lost 4 bases, and 6 bases lay between the germline ends. The CDR3 contains 12 residues. Germline values: CDR1 SEHNR, CDR2 FQNEAQ (reference sequence). CDR3 residues: CASSLAGETQYF. The CDR3 region has the DNA TGTGCCAGCAGCTTGGCTGGAGAGACCCAGTACTTC.

This chain links TRBV6-1 with TRBJ2-7; D unresolved. Germline lookup yields CDR1 MNHNS and CDR2 SASEGT. Trimming stripped 5 bases from V and 3 bases from J, with 17 bases between. The length of the CDR3 is 15 residues. The CDR3 nucleotides read TGTGCCAGCAGTCAGGCCAATGCCCCCCGCTACGAGCAGTACGTC. Protein product: CASSQANAPRYEQYV.

The DNA for the CDR3 is TGTGCCAGCAGCTTATCCGGGACAGGGTATACAGATACGCAGTATTTT. The encoded protein is CASSLSGTGYTDTQYF. The chain employs TRBV7-2 and TRBJ2-3; 9 positions match TRBD1. The V gene's germline CDR1 is SGHTA and CDR2 FQGNSA. CDR3 length: 16 residues. The trim removed 2 bases at V and 3 bases at J, leaving 6 bases unmatched.

This clone was counted a single time. The CDR3 sequence: CASSLGGTENIQYF. The CDR3 nucleotides read TGCGCCAGCAGCCTGGGGGGGACAGAAAACATTCAGTACTTC. This chain joins TRBV5-1 and TRBJ2-4, with D perhaps being TRBD1 or TRBD2 (7 bases each). The CDR3 consists of 14 residues. Germline values: CDR1 SGHRS, CDR2 YFSETQ. V was shortened by 4 bases and J by 5 bases, with 13 bases between the two germline ends.

The sample holds one count of this clone. V and J are TRBV29-1 and TRBJ1-1, with unresolved D. CDR3 length: 11 amino acids. Between the trimmed V and J ends, which lost 6 bases and 2 bases, there was a span of 7 bases. Germline V gene sequence: CDR1 SQVTM, CDR2 ANQGSEA. The CDR3 loop is CSVTPNTEAFF. The CDR3 region has the DNA TGCAGCGTCACACCTAACACTGAAGCTTTCTTT.

The J gene is TRBJ2-7, the V gene TRBV20-1; D gene unclear. The germline V and J ends were trimmed by 1 base and 3 bases, with 4 bases remaining between them. The CDR3 is made up of 11 amino acids. CDR1 is DFQATT and CDR2 is SNEGSKA in the germline V gene (reference sequence). The DNA of the CDR3 is TGCAGTGCTAGAGTTAACTACGAGCAGTACGTC. It encodes CSARVNYEQYV.

J is TRBJ1-2 and V is TRBV5-1; a weak D match, TRBD1 (5 bases). From germline, CDR1 is SGHRS and CDR2 YFSETQ. V dropped 4 bases and J dropped 5 bases, with 21 bases sitting between them. The CDR3 spans 16 residues. The chain's CDR3 is CASSPGAASPVYGYTF. The CDR3 DNA sequence: TGCGCCAGCAGCCCCGGGGCGGCGTCCCCTGTTTATGGCTACACCTTC.

Points on this clone: The germline gene is not matched at one end of the junction; a read error may be the cause. The V call is TRBV28, the J call TRBJ1-1; no firm D call. CDR1 MDHEN and CDR2 SYDVKM come from the germline V gene. CDR3 length: 16 residues. Written as DNA, the CDR3 is TGTGCCAGCAGCTTATCGGCGGGGTACACTCGGAAGGGAGCTTTCTTT. It is translated as CASSLSAGYTRKGAFF.

The V gene is TRBV6-1, the J gene TRBJ1-4; the D gene is possibly TRBD1 (5 bases). Germline CDR1 is MNHNS and CDR2 is SASEGT. This CDR3 is built from 14 residues. The V gene lost 6 bases and the J gene lost 8 bases, with 16 bases spanning the gap. CDR3 sequence: CASRGRGTVEKLFF. In nucleotides, the CDR3 is TGTGCCAGCAGAGGGCGGGGGACTGTAGAAAAACTGTTTTTT.

The rearrangement joins TRBV6-6 to TRBJ2-7, with 7 bases identical to TRBD1. Germline assignment: CDR1 MNHNY and CDR2 SVGAGI (reference sequence). J lost 3 bases, V lost 6 bases, and 5 bases had no gene match. This CDR3 comprises 13 residues. CDR3 coding DNA: TGTGCCAGCAGCTGGGACAGTGACTACGAGCAGTACTTC. This encodes CASSWDSDYEQYF.

This CDR3 is CAISGGIGEPSYEQYF. In nucleotides, the CDR3 is TGTGCCATCAGTGGAGGTATAGGGGAACCCTCCTACGAGCAGTACTTC. The rearrangement links TRBV10-3 to TRBJ2-7, with a possible D match to TRBD1 (5 bases). Germline assignment: CDR1 ENHRY and CDR2 SYGVKD. The ends were cut back, 4 bases at V and 0 bases at J, with 16 bases in the middle. The CDR3 runs 16 residues.

J is TRBJ2-6 and V is TRBV5-1; D gene uncertain. CDR3 size: 15 residues. Trimming shortened V by 0 bases and J by 0 bases, and 4 bases separated the two germline ends. Germline CDR1 SGHRS, CDR2 YFSETQ. The CDR3 region is CASSLGSSGANVLTF. Written as DNA, the CDR3 is TGCGCCAGCAGCTTGGGTAGCTCTGGGGCCAACGTCCTGACTTTC.

V usage is TRBV7-9 and J usage is TRBJ2-3, with a possible D match to TRBD1 (6 bases). CDR3 length: 16 residues. Trimming stripped 5 bases from V and 0 bases from J, with 15 bases between. Germline V gene lookup returns CDR1 SEHNR and CDR2 FQNEAQ (reference sequence). CDR3 sequence: CASSIDRQPSTDTQYF. The CDR3 DNA sequence: TGTGCCAGCAGCATAGACAGGCAACCTAGCACAGATACGCAGTATTTT.

This clone was counted only a few times. CDR3 DNA sequence: TGTGCCAGCAGTCCCCCGGTAGGCGGCTATGGCTACACCTTC. Translated, it gives CASSPPVGGYGYTF. V is TRBV7-2 and J is TRBJ1-2; D gene uncertain. V was cut by 6 bases and J by 4 bases, with 15 bases left in between. The CDR3 runs to 14 residues. CDR1 is SGHTA and CDR2 is FQGNSA in the germline V gene.

This clone was detected once. This chain joins TRBV9 and TRBJ2-6, with no clear D. V was trimmed by 4 bases and J by 0 bases, leaving 14 bases between them. CDR3 length: 17 amino acids. Germline assignment: CDR1 SGDLS and CDR2 YYNGEE. CDR3 in DNA: TGTGCCAGCAGCCCCGCTGCAGTATCCTCTGGGGCCAACGTCCTGACTTTC. This translates into CASSPAAVSSGANVLTF.

This clone has only a few counts. The V and J genes are TRBV4-1 and TRBJ2-3; 13 bases fit TRBD2. The germline V gene encodes CDR1 MGHRA and CDR2 YSYEKL. CDR3 length: 21 residues. J was trimmed by 9 bases and V by 1 base; bases with no gene match: 22. The CDR3 DNA is TGCGCCAGCAGCCAAGTTGTTAGGACTAGCGGGGGCCTGGACGACTCAGGCACGCAGTATTTT. Residues: CASSQVVRTSGGLDDSGTQYF.

J is TRBJ1-1 and V is TRBV7-9; TRBD1 might be the D (6 bases). V lost 1 base to trimming and J lost 7 bases, with 10 bases between them. The CDR3 loop spans 13 amino acids. CDR1 and CDR2 from the germline V gene are SEHNR and FQNEAQ (reference sequence). The CDR3 loop reads CASSLGTVYEAFF. The CDR3 nucleotides read TGTGCCAGCAGCTTAGGGACAGTTTATGAAGCTTTCTTT.

The table lists this clone with a count of one. The gene calls are TRBV2 and TRBJ1-1; D gene uncertain. The CDR3 consists of 12 residues. Trimming removed 8 bases from V and 1 base from J, with 8 bases in between. Germline lookup yields CDR1 SNHLY and CDR2 FYNNEI. DNA for the CDR3: TGTGCCAGCCAAACAGAGAACACTGAAGCTTTCTTT. It yields the protein CASQTENTEAFF. Based on the CDR3 plus reference TRBV2 and TRBJ1-1, the full variable domain is EPEVTQTPSHQVTQMGQEVILRCVPISNHLYFYWYRQILGQKVEFLVSFYNNEISEKSEIFDDQFSVERPDGSNFTLKIRSTKLEDSAMYFCASQTENTEAFFGQGTRLTVV.

The chain uses TRBV5-4 and TRBJ2-1; 14 nucleotides agree with TRBD2. CDR3 size: 18 residues. Looked up from germline, CDR1 is SGHNT and CDR2 is YYREEE (reference sequence). After removal of 4 bases from V and 14 bases from J, the junction contained 20 bases not matched to a gene. CDR3 in amino acids: CASSPGTSGGQITRSKFF. The CDR3 DNA is TGTGCCAGCAGCCCCGGGACTAGCGGGGGCCAGATAACGCGGAGCAAGTTCTTC.

The genes are TRBV2 and TRBJ2-2, with D possibly TRBD1 on 6 matching bases. V lost 6 bases and J lost 7, with 18 bases in between. The germline V gene encodes CDR1 SNHLY and CDR2 FYNNEI. The CDR3 covers 15 residues. In nucleotides, the CDR3 is TGTGCCAGCAGACGGACAGAAATCCTGAGCGGGGAGCTGTTTTTT. It is translated as CASRRTEILSGELFF.

The chain is built from TRBV4-1 and TRBJ2-1; 7 bases line up with TRBD2. The CDR3 extends over 14 amino acids. V trimming: 1 base; J trimming: 8 bases; junction bases outside the gene matches: 5. The germline V gene encodes CDR1 MGHRA and CDR2 YSYEKL. This chain's CDR3 is CASSQVSGNDEQFF. The CDR3 nucleotides read TGCGCCAGCAGCCAAGTCAGCGGGAATGATGAGCAGTTCTTC.

The V and J genes are TRBV10-3 and TRBJ2-3; the D is unclear. Trimming removed 8 bases from V and 0 bases from J, with 3 bases in between. Germline CDR1 reads ENHRY; CDR2 reads SYGVKD. The CDR3 spans 11 residues. DNA of the CDR3: TGTGCCATCGCAAGCACAGATACGCAGTATTTT. It yields the protein CAIASTDTQYF.

The chain joins TRBV20-1 to TRBJ2-7, with D tentatively TRBD2 (5 bases). CDR3 length equals 11 residues. The germline CDR1 and CDR2 sequences are DFQATT and SNEGSKA (reference sequence). Trimming left V 1 base short and J 6 bases short, with 7 bases between. CDR3 sequence (DNA): TGCAGTGCTAGAGGAGGGAGCGAGCAGTACTTC. It encodes CSARGGSEQYF.

The genes are TRBV19 and TRBJ1-1; D might be TRBD1 (6 bases). Germline CDR1 reads LNHDA; CDR2 reads SQIVND (reference sequence). This CDR3 has 16 amino acids. V dropped 6 bases and J dropped 4 bases, with 21 bases sitting between them. The CDR3, as DNA: TGTGCCAGTAGCCTCTCCCCCGGGGGCGCGGCCACTGAAGCTTTCTTT. Its protein is CASSLSPGGAATEAFF.